Below, one T cell receptor beta chain is given with its context. The data stem from a study of Ad26.COV2.S vaccination and SARS-CoV-2 variants. Treatment here: about 20 received Ad26.COV2.S at low or high dose, single or two shots; about 5 received placebo; per-sample allocation not given. Collection of samples fell on day 63 after the first vaccine or placebo injection. The CDR3 contains 14 residues. V dropped 3 bases and J dropped 5; count of bases not matched to a gene: 6. The germline V gene has CDR1 LNHDA and CDR2 SQIVND (reference sequence). Assay: immunoSEQ multiplex PCR; the TCRdb copy retains only in-frame clones and omits some. The repertoire holds more than 300,000 clones, 86% seen once, with 1.5% to 2.5% in the top ten.

This clonotype was sampled from a person between 18 and 65 years old who received the Ad26.COV2.S COVID-19 vaccine or a placebo. Sequences were derived from peripheral blood, sampled in a trial of Ad26.COV2.S vaccine versus placebo. The chain recombines TRBV19 with TRBJ2-5, with TRBD1 identical over 7 bases. CDR3 sequence (DNA): TGTGCCAGTAGTATGAACAGGGGTGCGGAGACCCAGTACTTC. Encoded protein: CASSMNRGAETQYF. Combining the CDR3 with reference TRBV19 and TRBJ2-5 gives the whole variable domain DGGITQSPKYLFRKEGQNVTLSCEQNLNHDAMYWYRQDPGQGLRLIYYSQIVNDFQKGDIAEGYSVSREKKESFPLTVTSAQKNPTAFYLCASSMNRGAETQYFGPGTRLLVL.